These T cell receptor beta chains were read from a single sample in a study of beta chain features in type 1 diabetes. The data were produced by immunoSEQ multiplex PCR, yet TCRdb's version contains in-frame clones alone and is incomplete. The table includes roughly 400,000 clones, about 14% detected once. The sequenced sample consisted of naive CD4+ T cells from blood. These receptors originate from a young man in good health. Each CDR3 is given with its conserved first and last residue. D genes are given only for firm matches. Clone size is not always given. Where it is, it says once, few, many or a class for expanded clones.

CDR3 length: 16; clone size: few; V gene: TRBV7-6; J gene: TRBJ2-3; D gene: TRBD2; CDR3 DNA: TGTGCCAGCAGGCCTAGCGGGGGGCCGTACACAGATACGCAGTATTTT; CDR3 protein: CASRPSGGPYTDTQYF
CDR3 length: 13; clone size: many; V gene: TRBV5-6; J gene: TRBJ2-4; D gene: NA; CDR3 DNA: TGTGCCAGCAGCTTTCCCAGGGGAAACATTCAGTACTTC; CDR3 protein: CASSFPRGNIQYF
CDR3 length: 14; clone size: many; V gene: TRBV29-1; J gene: TRBJ1-5; D gene: TRBD1; CDR3 DNA: TGCAGCGTTTCCCGGGACAGGGAGGATCAGCCCCAGCATTTT; CDR3 protein: CSVSRDREDQPQHF
CDR3 length: 15; clone size: NA; V gene: TRBV5-4; J gene: TRBJ2-7; D gene: TRBD2; CDR3 DNA: TGTGCCAGCAGCTTGGCCGCTAGCGGGGGATACGAGCAGTACTTC; CDR3 protein: CASSLAASGGYEQYF
CDR3 length: 16; clone size: NA; V gene: TRBV4-3; J gene: TRBJ2-2; D gene: TRBD2; CDR3 DNA: TGCGCCAGCAGCCAATTCTTAGCGGGAGACGGCGGGGAGCTGTTTTTT; CDR3 protein: CASSQFLAGDGGELFF
CDR3 length: 16; clone size: NA; V gene: TRBV9; J gene: TRBJ2-2; D gene: NA; CDR3 DNA: TGTGCCAGCAGCGTAGAATGGCGGAGAAACACCGGGGAGCTGTTTTTT; CDR3 protein: CASSVEWRRNTGELFF
CDR3 length: 14; clone size: NA; V gene: TRBV9; J gene: TRBJ2-5; D gene: NA; CDR3 DNA: TGTGCCAGCAGCGTAGATGCCGTCCGAGAGACCCAGTACTTC; CDR3 protein: CASSVDAVRETQYF
CDR3 length: 14; clone size: few; V gene: TRBV7-9; J gene: TRBJ2-5; D gene: NA; CDR3 DNA: TGTGCCAGCAGCTTAGAGACTACCCAAGAGACCCAGTACTTC; CDR3 protein: CASSLETTQETQYF
CDR3 length: 18; clone size: few; V gene: TRBV7-9; J gene: TRBJ2-1; D gene: TRBD2; CDR3 DNA: TGTGCCAGCAGCTTAGCGAGAAGGTTACTAGCGGAACCGGGTGAGCAGTTCTTC; CDR3 protein: CASSLARRLLAEPGEQFF
CDR3 length: 15; clone size: NA; V gene: TRBV4-1; J gene: TRBJ2-4; D gene: NA; CDR3 DNA: TGCGCCAGCAGCCAAGATCGCCCAGGGAAAAACATTCAGTACTTC; CDR3 protein: CASSQDRPGKNIQYF
CDR3 length: 15; clone size: NA; V gene: TRBV18; J gene: TRBJ2-5; D gene: NA; CDR3 DNA: TGTGCCAGCTCACCACAGACAGGTTTCCAAGAGACCCAGTACTTC; CDR3 protein: CASSPQTGFQETQYF
CDR3 length: 12; clone size: few; V gene: TRBV27; J gene: TRBJ1-6; D gene: TRBD1; CDR3 DNA: TGTGCCAGCAGTTACAGGGGCTCACCCCTCCACTTT; CDR3 protein: CASSYRGSPLHF
CDR3 length: 16; clone size: few; V gene: TRBV5-1; J gene: TRBJ2-3; D gene: TRBD2; CDR3 DNA: TGCGCCAGCAGCTACGGGACCGGGACTAACACAGATACGCAGTATTTT; CDR3 protein: CASSYGTGTNTDTQYF
CDR3 length: 13; clone size: NA; V gene: TRBV9; J gene: TRBJ1-2; D gene: NA; CDR3 DNA: TGTGCCAGCAGCGCACAGGGTTATGGTGGCTACACCTTC; CDR3 protein: CASSAQGYGGYTF
CDR3 length: 13; clone size: once; V gene: TRBV4-3; J gene: TRBJ1-1; D gene: NA; CDR3 DNA: TGCGCCAGCAGCCATGCGACATCCACTGAAGCTTTCTTT; CDR3 protein: CASSHATSTEAFF
CDR3 length: 12; clone size: few; V gene: TRBV29-1; J gene: TRBJ2-2; D gene: NA; CDR3 DNA: TGCAGCGTTGTTATCGGGGGAAGGGAGCTGTTTTTT; CDR3 protein: CSVVIGGRELFF
CDR3 length: 18; clone size: NA; V gene: TRBV7-2; J gene: TRBJ2-3; D gene: NA; CDR3 DNA: TGTGCCAGCAGCAACCGACAGACCCCTCTCTGGGGCACAGATACGCAGTATTTT; CDR3 protein: CASSNRQTPLWGTDTQYF
CDR3 length: 11; clone size: few; V gene: TRBV29-1; J gene: TRBJ1-1; D gene: NA; CDR3 DNA: TGCAGCGCTGACAGTACGGGTGAAGCTTTCTTT; CDR3 protein: CSADSTGEAFF
CDR3 length: 15; clone size: few; V gene: TRBV21-1; J gene: TRBJ2-6; D gene: NA; CDR3 DNA: TGTGCCAGCAGCAAAGGGACCTCTGGGGCCAACGTCCTGACTTTC; CDR3 protein: CASSKGTSGANVLTF
CDR3 length: 12; clone size: few; V gene: TRBV29-1; J gene: TRBJ2-1; D gene: NA; CDR3 DNA: TGCAGCGGGCGACGGGGGCCCAATGAGCAGTTCTTC; CDR3 protein: CSGRRGPNEQFF
CDR3 length: 15; clone size: NA; V gene: TRBV21-1; J gene: TRBJ2-3; D gene: NA; CDR3 DNA: TGTGCCAGCGGTGAGGGTAGCGGCTACACAGATACGCAGTATTTT; CDR3 protein: CASGEGSGYTDTQYF
CDR3 length: 10; clone size: NA; V gene: TRBV30; J gene: TRBJ2-3; D gene: NA; CDR3 DNA: TGTGCCCGAGGAGCAGATACGCAGTATTTT; CDR3 protein: CARGADTQYF
CDR3 length: 13; clone size: NA; V gene: TRBV6-6; J gene: TRBJ2-2; D gene: TRBD1; CDR3 DNA: TGTGCCAGTCCTACAGGGGAAGGCGGGGAGCTGTTTTTT; CDR3 protein: CASPTGEGGELFF
CDR3 length: 15; clone size: NA; V gene: TRBV14; J gene: TRBJ2-3; D gene: TRBD2; CDR3 DNA: TGTGCCAGCAGCCGACGTATAGCGGGAGCGGATACGCAGTATTTT; CDR3 protein: CASSRRIAGADTQYF
CDR3 length: 11; clone size: few; V gene: TRBV29-1; J gene: TRBJ2-7; D gene: NA; CDR3 DNA: TGCAGCGTAAACAGGGTTAACGAGCAGTACTTC; CDR3 protein: CSVNRVNEQYF
CDR3 length: 15; clone size: NA; V gene: TRBV13; J gene: TRBJ2-6; D gene: NA; CDR3 DNA: TGTGCCAGCAGCCTAAGAATCACTGGGGCCAACGTCCTGACTTTC; CDR3 protein: CASSLRITGANVLTF
CDR3 length: 15; clone size: many; V gene: TRBV7-9; J gene: TRBJ2-1; D gene: TRBD2; CDR3 DNA: TGTGCCAGCAAGGCCGGGACTAGCTCCTACAATGAGCAGTTCTTC; CDR3 protein: CASKAGTSSYNEQFF
CDR3 length: 11; clone size: NA; V gene: TRBV2; J gene: TRBJ1-2; D gene: NA; CDR3 DNA: TGTGCCAGCAGTGGAAGTTATGGCTACACCTTC; CDR3 protein: CASSGSYGYTF
CDR3 length: 13; clone size: few; V gene: TRBV7-6; J gene: TRBJ2-1; D gene: NA; CDR3 DNA: TGTGCCAGCAGCTCCGGGGGCAGGGTGATTCCGTTCTTC; CDR3 protein: CASSSGGRVIPFF
CDR3 length: 13; clone size: NA; V gene: TRBV7-9; J gene: TRBJ2-1; D gene: NA; CDR3 DNA: TGTGCCAGCAGCGGGCGACCCGCCCGCGAGCAGTTCTTC; CDR3 protein: CASSGRPAREQFF
CDR3 length: 14; clone size: few; V gene: TRBV30; J gene: TRBJ2-3; D gene: NA; CDR3 DNA: TGTGCCTGGAGTGTGGGGGGAGTCCCAGATACGCAGTATTTT; CDR3 protein: CAWSVGGVPDTQYF
CDR3 length: 14; clone size: few; V gene: TRBV11-2; J gene: TRBJ2-1; D gene: NA; CDR3 DNA: TGTGCCAGCAGCTTTAGACGGCCGAACAATGAGCAGTTCTTC; CDR3 protein: CASSFRRPNNEQFF
CDR3 length: 11; clone size: few; V gene: TRBV7-9; J gene: TRBJ1-1; D gene: NA; CDR3 DNA: TGTGCCAGCAGCCCCGCCCTTGAAGCTTTCTTT; CDR3 protein: CASSPALEAFF
CDR3 length: 15; clone size: NA; V gene: TRBV7-2; J gene: TRBJ2-1; D gene: NA; CDR3 DNA: TGTGCCAGCCGAGGGGGGGCTAGCTCCTACAATGAGCAGTTCTTC; CDR3 protein: CASRGGASSYNEQFF
CDR3 length: 14; clone size: few; V gene: TRBV21-1; J gene: TRBJ1-2; D gene: NA; CDR3 DNA: TGTGCCAGCAGCCTAACGGGGGCAAACTATGGCTACACCTTC; CDR3 protein: CASSLTGANYGYTF
CDR3 length: 16; clone size: few; V gene: TRBV18; J gene: TRBJ2-5; D gene: TRBD1; CDR3 DNA: TGTGCCAGCTCAACATTCGTCGGACAGGGCGGAGAGACCCAGTACTTC; CDR3 protein: CASSTFVGQGGETQYF
CDR3 length: 16; clone size: few; V gene: TRBV4-1; J gene: TRBJ1-4; D gene: NA; CDR3 DNA: TGCGCCAGCAGCCAAGGCCCTGGTTCTCCACTGGAAAAACTGTTTTTT; CDR3 protein: CASSQGPGSPLEKLFF
CDR3 length: 16; clone size: few; V gene: TRBV10-2; J gene: TRBJ2-7; D gene: TRBD2; CDR3 DNA: TGCGCCAGCAGAGGGACTAGCGGGGCTAGCTCCTACGAGCAGTACTTC; CDR3 protein: CASRGTSGASSYEQYF